Presented here are 2 T cell receptor beta chains from one specimen sequenced in a study of molecular identifiers for immune sequencing clone quantification. Using its own MiXCR run on the PCR reads, TCRdb lists one record per CDR3 protein. The profile covers some 97,000 distinct CDR3 sequences, with under 40% appearing a single time and approximately 4% taken by the ten largest. Sequences were obtained from naive CD8+ T cells from blood, with Jurkat cell RNA spiked in. Subset noted: FACS-sorted CD8+CD4-CCR7+CD45RA+ naive T cells. The source of these receptors is a human donor in good health. Some libraries in this study had Jurkat cell RNA spiked in.

This clonotype turned up a few times. The chain links TRBV28 to TRBJ1-1, with no clear D. Germline assignment: CDR1 MDHEN and CDR2 SYDVKM. CDR3 length: 10 amino acids. V shed 8 bases and J shed 3 bases, with 4 bases lying between them. The CDR3 spells CASRDTEAFF. The CDR3 nucleotides are TGTGCCAGCCGGGACACTGAAGCTTTCTTT.

This clonotype was counted at least ten times. The chain recombines TRBV6-6 with TRBJ2-3, with 11 bases aligning to TRBD1. CDR3 length equals 13 residues. With V trimmed by 8 bases and J by 6 bases, 4 bases remained unmatched. Germline CDR1 reads MNHNY; CDR2 reads SVGAGI (reference sequence). CDR3: CASGQGALDTQYF. In DNA, the CDR3 is TGTGCCAGCGGACAGGGGGCATTGGATACGCAGTATTTT.